The present T cell receptor (beta chain) was sequenced within a study of control samples from healthy donors and cancer patients. This clone was seen at least ten times. CDR1 and CDR2 from the germline V gene are MDHEN and SYDVKM. The ends were cut back, 6 bases at V and 0 bases at J, with 15 bases in the middle. The CDR3 consists of 15 residues. Produced via immunoSEQ multiplex PCR; TCRdb's table is partial and in-frame only. The data hold some 140,000 clones, with less than 90% observed a single time. Input material: blood. The receptor comes from a woman aged 30 to 39 in good health. The chain uses TRBV28 and TRBJ2-7; D is unclear. The CDR3 spells CASSPWGGSSYEQYF. The CDR3 region has the DNA TGTGCCAGCAGCCCCTGGGGTGGAAGCTCCTACGAGCAGTACTTC.